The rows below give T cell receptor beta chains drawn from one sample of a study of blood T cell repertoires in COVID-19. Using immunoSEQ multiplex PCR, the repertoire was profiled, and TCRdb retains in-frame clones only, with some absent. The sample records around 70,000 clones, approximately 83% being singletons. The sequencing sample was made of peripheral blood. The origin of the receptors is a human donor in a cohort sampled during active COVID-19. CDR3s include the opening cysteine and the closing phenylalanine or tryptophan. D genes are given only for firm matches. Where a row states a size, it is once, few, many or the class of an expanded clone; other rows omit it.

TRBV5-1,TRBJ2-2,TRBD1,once,TGCGCCAGCAGCGGAACAGGGGGCACCGGGGAGCTGTTTTTT,CASSGTGGTGELFF
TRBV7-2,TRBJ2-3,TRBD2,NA,TGTGCCAGCAGTTCAGACCTTTCTAGCGGGGGGAGGGATACGCAGTATTTT,CASSSDLSSGGRDTQYF
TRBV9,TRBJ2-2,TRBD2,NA,TGTGCCAGCTTTAGCGGGCGTGACGCGAACACCGGGGAGCTGTTTTTT,CASFSGRDANTGELFF
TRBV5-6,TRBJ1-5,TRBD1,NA,TGTGCCAGCAGCTCGATGGGACAGTACAATCAGCCCCAGCATTTT,CASSSMGQYNQPQHF
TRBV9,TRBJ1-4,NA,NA,TGTGCCAGCAGCCCCACTAATCTTGGGGAAAAACTGTTTTTT,CASSPTNLGEKLFF
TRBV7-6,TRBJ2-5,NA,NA,TGTGCCAGCAGCTTATCGCCAGGGAATACGATAGAGACCCAGTACTTC,CASSLSPGNTIETQYF
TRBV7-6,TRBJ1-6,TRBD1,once,TGTGCCAGCAGCCGGACGGGACAGGGGGGTTCACCCCTCCACTTT,CASSRTGQGGSPLHF
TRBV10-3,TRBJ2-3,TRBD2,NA,TGTGCCATCAGAAGAATAGCGGGGGGTAAAGATACGCAGTATTTT,CAIRRIAGGKDTQYF
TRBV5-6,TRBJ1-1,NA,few,TGTGCCAGCAGCTTGGGAGGCCTAGGGGACACTGAAGCTTTCTTT,CASSLGGLGDTEAFF
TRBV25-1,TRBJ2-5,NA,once,TGTGCCAGCAGTTCCAGGGAAGAGACCCAGTACTTC,CASSSREETQYF
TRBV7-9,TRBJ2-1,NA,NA,TGTGCCAGCAGCTCCCGAGAGTTCTTC,CASSSREFF
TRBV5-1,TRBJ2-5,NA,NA,TGCGCCAGCAGCTTGGCAGGTTCGGGGTTGGAGACCCAGTACTTC,CASSLAGSGLETQYF
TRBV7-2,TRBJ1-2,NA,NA,TGTGCCAGCAGCTTGGGGCCAGAAGGATATGGCTACACCTTC,CASSLGPEGYGYTF
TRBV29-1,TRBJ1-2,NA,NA,TGCAGCGTTGAAGAAGTAGTCGGGATTGGTAGCTACACCTTC,CSVEEVVGIGSYTF
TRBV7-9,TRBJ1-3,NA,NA,TGTGCCAGCAGCCCCGTCGGACAGCCCGGAAACACCATATATTTT,CASSPVGQPGNTIYF
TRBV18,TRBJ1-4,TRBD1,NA,TGTGCCAGCTCACCGTCGGGACAGGGGGCCGATGAAAAACTGTTTTTT,CASSPSGQGADEKLFF
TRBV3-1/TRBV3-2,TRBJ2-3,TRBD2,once,TGTGCCAGCAGCCAAGCCGGGACTAGCCTCCGGGGCACAGATACGCAGTATTTT,CASSQAGTSLRGTDTQYF
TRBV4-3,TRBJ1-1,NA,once,TGCGCCAGCAGCCAAGATGCGATGGGGGCCGCTGAAGCTTTCTTT,CASSQDAMGAAEAFF
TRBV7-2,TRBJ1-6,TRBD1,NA,TGTGCCAGCAGCTTAAACAGGGGGAATTCACCCCTCCACTTT,CASSLNRGNSPLHF
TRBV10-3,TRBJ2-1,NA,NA,TGTGCCATCAGTTTAGGACAGGGAGGGGGCTACAATGAGCAGTTCTTC,CAISLGQGGGYNEQFF
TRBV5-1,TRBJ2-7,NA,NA,TGCGCCAGCAGATCGGGCGCGGGCTACGAGCAGTACTTC,CASRSGAGYEQYF
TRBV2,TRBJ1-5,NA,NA,TGTGCCAGCACTTCCACAAACAGCAATCAGCCCCAGCATTTT,CASTSTNSNQPQHF
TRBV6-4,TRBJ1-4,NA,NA,TGTGCCAGCAGTGACCCTAGGGCAGAGGAGGGGGAAAAACTGTTTTTT,CASSDPRAEEGEKLFF
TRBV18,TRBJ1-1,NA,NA,TGTGCCAGCTCACCAACCCAGGACAGCGGTGAAGCTTTCTTT,CASSPTQDSGEAFF
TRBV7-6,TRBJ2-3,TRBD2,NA,TGTGCCAGCAGCTTTGCAGTATCCGGCGGGGGGTCGACAGATACGCAGTATTTT,CASSFAVSGGGSTDTQYF
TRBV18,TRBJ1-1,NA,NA,TGTGCCAGCTCACCCCGGGGGGGGCTTGGGTCTGGTGGCACTGAAGCTTTCTTT,CASSPRGGLGSGGTEAFF
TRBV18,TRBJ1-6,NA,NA,TGTGCCAGCTCACCAATGAAGGGGGGGGGTAGCGATTCACCCCTCCACTTT,CASSPMKGGGSDSPLHF